This T cell receptor (beta chain) was captured in a study of blood T cell repertoires in COVID-19. Study context: Italy, Spain and the United States were the sources of the convalescent and acute COVID-19 samples.

This CDR3 comprises 14 residues. CDR1 is MGHDK and CDR2 is SYGVNS in the germline V gene. V was shortened by 2 bases and J by 4 bases, with 11 bases between the two germline ends. Produced via immunoSEQ multiplex PCR; TCRdb's table is partial and in-frame only. Here the sample spans 400,000 or so clones, approximately 90% being singletons. Participant ages covered roughly 18 to 89 years across 24 US areas. Researchers sorted participants into cohorts using their self-reported clinical history. Cohort 3 donors counted as recovered after two negative PCRs, clearance, or resolved symptoms. This sequence originates from a young man who had recovered from COVID-19. V and J are TRBV25-1 and TRBJ2-5, with D perhaps matching TRBD2 (6 bases). The source material was PBMCs or T cells enriched from blood (not recorded which). Here the CDR3 reads CASSEPTAGETQYF. The DNA of the CDR3 is TGTGCCAGCAGTGAACCAACAGCGGGAGAGACCCAGTACTTC.